Shown below are 31 T cell receptor beta chains from a single sample sequenced in a study of blood T cells in healthy people across ages (dated by TCRdb to about 2015). Libraries were constructed by 5' RACE. Sequencing relied on an Illumina HiSeq 2500. A second PCR of roughly 7 to 12 cycles was run with a J-beta primer mix and a sample-barcoded 5' primer. TCRdb cleaned the public reads at Q25 with fastp, built clones with MiXCR and kept in-frame beta chains. Rows with one shared CDR3 protein collapse into an entry with the most common genes and DNA. A total of around 700,000 distinct CDR3 sequences appear in this sample, around 25% of them only once. The ten largest clones represent roughly 9% of the sample. These same records also appear under a second study, on T cells of mothers and their children.

Sample: blood. The receptors shown here come from a boy aged 5-17 years in good health.

The CDR3 coding sequence is TGTGCCAGCAGCTTAATGGGGGTTGGCTACGAGCAGTACTTC. This codes for CASSLMGVGYEQYF. The rearrangement uses TRBV7-2 and TRBJ2-7; the D call may be TRBD1 or TRBD2 (5 bases each). Germline CDR1 is SGHTA and CDR2 is FQGNSA. Trimming left V 2 bases short and J 3 bases short, with 11 bases between. The CDR3 loop spans 14 amino acids.

This clonotype occurred a few times. The chain combines TRBV6-5 with TRBJ2-7; D might be TRBD2 (5 bases). The CDR3 has 14 residues. CDR1 and CDR2 from the germline V gene are MNHEY and SVGAGI. With 6 bases removed from V and 4 bases from J, the gap between germline ends came to 16 bases. The CDR3 here is CASRPPGTNYEQYF. The CDR3 coding sequence is TGTGCCAGCAGACCTCCGGGAACGAATTACGAGCAGTACTTC.

This clonotype came up a few times. V is TRBV29-1 and J is TRBJ2-4; D remains ambiguous. The CDR3 contains 12 residues. V was clipped by 5 bases and J by 0 bases, with 5 bases between them. CDR1 is SQVTM, CDR2 ANQGSEA, per germline. The CDR3 DNA sequence: TGCAGCGTTCGATTAGCCAAAAACATTCAGTACTTC. This encodes CSVRLAKNIQYF.

This clonotype has just a few counts. The rearrangement joins TRBV9 to TRBJ2-4, with D possibly being TRBD2 (6 bases). The CDR3 has 12 amino acids. V was cut by 4 bases and J by 8 bases, with 10 bases left in between. In germline, CDR1 is SGDLS, CDR2 YYNGEE. CDR3 bases: TGTGCCAGCAGCCCCTGGGGGGACATTCAGTACTTC. Translation gives CASSPWGDIQYF.

V is TRBV29-1 and J is TRBJ2-7; 8 bases map to TRBD2. The CDR3 has 16 amino acids. Trimming at V came to 6 bases and at J to 2 bases, leaving 15 bases not matched to a gene. CDR1 SQVTM and CDR2 ANQGSEA come from the germline V gene. CDR3 amino acids: CSVILISGVPTYEQYF. CDR3 DNA: TGCAGCGTCATACTAATTAGCGGGGTCCCTACCTACGAGCAGTACTTC.

This rearrangement joins TRBV7-3 to TRBJ2-1; TRBD2 matches at 8 bases. The CDR3 totals 17 residues. Trimming removed 5 bases from V and 0 bases from J; junction bases left unmatched: 9. Germline CDR1 reads SGHTA; CDR2 reads FQGTGA. CDR3 sequence reads: CASSPGLARNSYNEQFF. As DNA, the CDR3 is TGTGCCAGCAGCCCTGGACTAGCCCGAAACTCCTACAATGAGCAGTTCTTC. The complete variable domain, with remaining parts taken from reference TRBV7-3 and TRBJ2-1, reads GAGVSQTPSNKVTEKGKYVELRCDPISGHTALYWYRQSLGQGPEFLIYFQGTGAADDSGLPNDRFFAVRPEGSVSTLKIQRTERGDSAVYLCASSPGLARNSYNEQFFGPGTRLTVL.

Notes on this clonotype: As the CDR3 is not closed by the conserved phenylalanine or tryptophan, this likely results from a read error. The V and J genes are TRBV28 and TRBJ1-1; possibly TRBD1 for D (5 bases). Germline V gene data show CDR1 as MDHEN and CDR2 as SYDVKM. The CDR3 is 14 amino acids. V was clipped by 2 bases and J by 6 bases, with 13 bases between them. The CDR3 loop reads CASSLRGEIAEAFL. Written as DNA, the CDR3 is TGTGCCAGCAGTTTACGGGGGGAAATAGCTGAAGCTTTCCTT.

The chain couples TRBV29-1 to TRBJ2-4; 9 positions agree with TRBD2. The germline gives CDR1 SQVTM, CDR2 ANQGSEA. V dropped 8 bases and J dropped 5; count of bases not matched to a gene: 4. This CDR3 is 12 amino acids long. CDR3 sequence: CSFVAGENIQYF. In nucleotides, the CDR3 is TGCAGCTTCGTAGCGGGAGAAAACATTCAGTACTTC.

This clonotype occurred a few times. CDR3 protein: CASSLGTSGVNTGELFF. CDR3 coding DNA: TGCGCCAGCAGCTTGGGGACTAGCGGGGTGAACACCGGGGAGCTGTTTTTT. The chain joins TRBV5-1 to TRBJ2-2; 12 nucleotides agree with TRBD2. Germline lookup yields CDR1 SGHRS and CDR2 YFSETQ. V gave up 0 bases and J gave up 1 base; unmatched junction bases: 1. The CDR3 contains 17 residues.

This chain uses TRBV3-1 with TRBJ2-7, with 8 bases identical to TRBD2. The CDR3 covers 16 residues. Germline V gene sequence: CDR1 LGHDT, CDR2 YNNKEL (reference sequence). J gave up 2 bases and V 4 bases, and 10 bases lay outside the gene matches. CDR3 DNA: TGTGCCAGCAGCCCAAAGCCACTAGCGGAAGCCTACGAGCAGTACTTC. Its translation: CASSPKPLAEAYEQYF.

This clonotype has just a few counts. This chain links TRBV24-1 with TRBJ2-5, with D possibly being TRBD1 or TRBD2 (5 bases each). The J call is in doubt because the DNA end fits TRBJ2-1 better. CDR1 is KGHDR, CDR2 SFDVKD, per germline. The length of the CDR3 is 13 residues. CDR3 sequence: CATSDTGLNEQFF. In DNA form, the CDR3 reads TGTGCCACCAGTGACACAGGACTCAATGAGCAGTTCTTC.

This clonotype was counted a few times. The chain couples TRBV7-9 to TRBJ2-7; possible D gene TRBD2, 5 bases. The germline V gene has CDR1 SEHNR and CDR2 FQNEAQ (reference sequence). This CDR3 contains 15 residues. V gave up 3 bases and J gave up 2 bases, with 14 bases separating them. In DNA form, the CDR3 reads TGTGCCAGCAGCTTCTGGGCTAACGGGGCCTACGAGCAGTACTTC. It encodes CASSFWANGAYEQYF.

This clonotype was counted at least ten times. The chain employs TRBV7-9 and TRBJ2-3, with 10 bases lining up with TRBD2. V was pared by 4 bases and J by 1 base, with 2 bases of the junction left unmatched. Germline values: CDR1 SEHNR, CDR2 FQNEAQ (reference sequence). The CDR3 has 15 amino acids. DNA of the CDR3: TGTGCCAGCAGCTCCGGGACTAGCGGCACAGATACGCAGTATTTT. Translating it yields CASSSGTSGTDTQYF.

In this sample, this clonotype turned up a few times. The J gene is TRBJ1-3, the V gene TRBV7-9; 7 bases are a match to TRBD1. Germline V gene lookup returns CDR1 SEHNR and CDR2 FQNEAQ (reference sequence). The CDR3 runs 16 residues. Losses at the gene ends were 0 bases for V and 4 bases for J; bases not matched to a gene: 6. The CDR3 protein is CASSLASTGLGNTIYF. In DNA, the CDR3 is TGTGCCAGCAGCTTAGCCTCGACAGGGTTGGGAAACACCATATATTTT.

The chain joins TRBV5-5 to TRBJ2-3; 7 bases agree with TRBD1. The CDR3 runs 15 residues. CDR1 is SGHKS and CDR2 is YYEKEE in the germline V gene (reference sequence). The V gene end was trimmed by 5 bases and the J gene end by 4 bases; junction bases not matched to a gene: 10. DNA for the CDR3: TGTGCCAGCAGGAGGGACAGTCCCACTTCAGATACGCAGTATTTT. Translation gives CASRRDSPTSDTQYF.

The chain couples TRBV7-2 to TRBJ1-4, with 8 bases matching TRBD1. The germline gives CDR1 SGHTA, CDR2 FQGNSA. V lost 1 base, J lost 8 bases, and 9 bases stayed unmatched. This CDR3 is 16 amino acids long. CDR3 sequence reads: CASSLEVGTGGEKLFF. Here the CDR3 DNA reads TGTGCCAGCAGCTTAGAAGTCGGGACAGGAGGGGAAAAACTGTTTTTT.

The chain combines TRBV5-5 with TRBJ2-1; 7 positions match TRBD2. This CDR3 spans 17 amino acids. Trimming took 4 bases from V and 0 from J; bases not matched to a gene: 10. Germline-derived CDR1 and CDR2 are SGHKS and YYEKEE (reference sequence). CDR3 protein: CASSLVASGFSYNEQFF. The DNA for the CDR3 is TGTGCCAGCAGCCTGGTGGCTAGCGGATTCTCCTACAATGAGCAGTTCTTC.

This clonotype appeared many times. The gene calls are TRBV6-5 and TRBJ2-5; TRBD2 agrees at 13 bases. Germline V lookup: CDR1 MNHEY, CDR2 SVGAGI. The CDR3 totals 14 residues. J was trimmed by 5 bases and V by 5 bases; bases with no gene match: 2. CDR3 in DNA: TGTGCCAGCAGTAAGGGACTAGCGGGGGAGACCCAGTACTTC. Translated: CASSKGLAGETQYF.

This clonotype came up a few times. The gene calls are TRBV28 and TRBJ2-1; D might be TRBD1 or TRBD2, each matching 5 bases. The DNA end is more similar to TRBJ2-7, so the J call may be wrong. Germline lookup yields CDR1 MDHEN and CDR2 SYDVKM. The CDR3 is 17 residues long. The CDR3 DNA is TGTGCCAGCAGTAATCCGGGACGAGCTTCCCCGAGCGGCGAGCAGTACTTC. This encodes CASSNPGRASPSGEQYF.

V gene TRBV9 combines with J gene TRBJ2-5; D is tentatively TRBD1 or TRBD2 (5 bases each). The J call may be faulty, since TRBJ2-7 better matches the DNA end. The CDR3 loop spans 15 amino acids. Germline assignment: CDR1 SGDLS and CDR2 YYNGEE. The CDR3 DNA follows: TGTGCCAGCAGCGTAGAGGGGAGCAACCCCTACGAGCAGTACTTC. It yields the protein CASSVEGSNPYEQYF.

This rearrangement joins TRBV6-4 to TRBJ1-2; tentative D call: TRBD1 (6 bases). V was shortened by 0 bases and J by 2 bases, with 7 bases between the two germline ends. There are 14 residues in the CDR3. Germline values: CDR1 MRHNA, CDR2 SNTAGT. CDR3 residues: CASSDSQGNYGYTF. DNA for the CDR3: TGTGCCAGCAGTGACTCCCAGGGGAACTATGGCTACACCTTC.

This clonotype was counted ten times or more. V usage is TRBV3-1 and J usage is TRBJ2-5; D is unresolved. The tail of the sequence fits TRBJ2-7 better, so the J call may be wrong. The CDR3 contains 12 residues. The germline V gene has CDR1 LGHDT and CDR2 YNNKEL (reference sequence). The CDR3 spells CASSHGTYEQYF. The CDR3 nucleotides read TGTGCCAGCAGCCACGGAACCTACGAGCAGTACTTC.

The chain employs TRBV20-1 and TRBJ2-3; perhaps TRBD2 as D (5 bases). Trimming cost V 0 bases and J 0 bases, with 13 bases left between them. The CDR3 is made up of 16 amino acids. The germline V gene has CDR1 DFQATT and CDR2 SNEGSKA (reference sequence). The CDR3 region is CSARDRSGPSTDTQYF. CDR3 sequence (DNA): TGCAGTGCTAGAGATCGGAGCGGACCTAGCACAGATACGCAGTATTTT.

This clonotype has just a few counts. This chain connects TRBV3-1 to TRBJ1-5, with D uncertain. V lost 1 base and J lost 7, with 11 bases in between. This CDR3 is 14 amino acids long. Looked up from germline, CDR1 is LGHDT and CDR2 is YNNKEL (reference sequence). The CDR3 protein is CASSQGTVGQPQHF. The CDR3 nucleotides are TGTGCCAGCAGCCAAGGGACCGTCGGACAGCCCCAGCATTTT.

This sequence joins TRBV19 and TRBJ1-1; D is uncertain. Trimming took off 6 bases at V and 3 bases at J, with 17 bases between the two ends. Per the germline V gene, CDR1 is LNHDA and CDR2 is SQIVND (reference sequence). The CDR3 spans 15 residues. The CDR3 here is CASRPMAVGDTEAFF. In DNA, the CDR3 is TGTGCCAGTAGGCCGATGGCCGTTGGGGACACTGAAGCTTTCTTT.

In this sample, this clonotype turned up a few times. The gene calls are TRBV2 and TRBJ1-4; D perhaps matches TRBD1 (5 bases). This CDR3 is 15 amino acids long. The V end was cut by 3 bases, the J end by 5 bases, with 13 bases between. CDR1 is SNHLY and CDR2 is FYNNEI in the germline V gene. As DNA, the CDR3 is TGTGCCAGCAGTGAGGGCGGGACGAACAATGAAAAACTGTTTTTT. Its translation: CASSEGGTNNEKLFF.

This sequence joins TRBV29-1 and TRBJ2-7; 7 positions agree with TRBD2. The CDR3 runs 13 residues. The J segment lost 6 bases and the V segment lost 6 bases, leaving 11 bases of the junction unmatched. Germline assignment: CDR1 SQVTM and CDR2 ANQGSEA. Here the CDR3 reads CSVAGEAYSEQYF. The CDR3 DNA follows: TGCAGCGTCGCGGGAGAGGCTTATAGCGAGCAGTACTTC.

The J gene is TRBJ2-6, the V gene TRBV5-1, with 12 positions matching TRBD2. The CDR3 is 20 amino acids. The junction had 11 bases not matched to a gene; V was cut back by 4 bases and J by 0 bases. Germline V gene data show CDR1 as SGHRS and CDR2 as YFSETQ. CDR3 nucleotide sequence: TGCGCCAGCAGCCCAATGGGAGGACTAGCGGGACGCTCTGGGGCCAACGTCCTGACTTTC. Its protein product is CASSPMGGLAGRSGANVLTF.

V and J are TRBV6-6 and TRBJ1-4; 7 bases line up with TRBD1. The CDR3 extends over 14 amino acids. Germline-derived CDR1 and CDR2 are MNHNY and SVGAGI (reference sequence). J was trimmed by 5 bases and V by 2 bases; bases with no gene match: 2. The CDR3 sequence: CASSYGTENEKLFF. The CDR3, as DNA: TGTGCCAGCAGTTACGGGACAGAAAATGAAAAACTGTTTTTT.

Only a few counts were recorded for this clonotype. V is TRBV29-1 and J is TRBJ1-2; no definite D call. V lost 7 bases, J lost 5 bases, and 11 bases lay in between. CDR3 length: 11 amino acids. Germline V gives CDR1 SQVTM, CDR2 ANQGSEA. The CDR3 DNA sequence: TGCAGCGGCCTGCTGGAGTATGGCTACACCTTC. It translates to CSGLLEYGYTF. The full variable domain, its missing parts supplied by reference TRBV29-1 and TRBJ1-2, is SAVISQKPSRDICQRGTSLTIQCQVDSQVTMMFWYRQQPGQSLTLIATANQGSEATYESGFVIDKFPISRPNLTFSTLTVSNMSPEDSSIYLCSGLLEYGYTFGSGTRLTVV.

The V call is TRBV6-5, the J call TRBJ2-7; D not resolved. Germline CDR1 reads MNHEY; CDR2 reads SVGAGI. This CDR3 has 13 residues. V was clipped by 5 bases and J by 3 bases, with 11 bases between them. The CDR3 sequence is CASSKRPDYEQYF. The CDR3 DNA follows: TGTGCCAGCAGTAAAAGACCAGACTACGAGCAGTACTTC.